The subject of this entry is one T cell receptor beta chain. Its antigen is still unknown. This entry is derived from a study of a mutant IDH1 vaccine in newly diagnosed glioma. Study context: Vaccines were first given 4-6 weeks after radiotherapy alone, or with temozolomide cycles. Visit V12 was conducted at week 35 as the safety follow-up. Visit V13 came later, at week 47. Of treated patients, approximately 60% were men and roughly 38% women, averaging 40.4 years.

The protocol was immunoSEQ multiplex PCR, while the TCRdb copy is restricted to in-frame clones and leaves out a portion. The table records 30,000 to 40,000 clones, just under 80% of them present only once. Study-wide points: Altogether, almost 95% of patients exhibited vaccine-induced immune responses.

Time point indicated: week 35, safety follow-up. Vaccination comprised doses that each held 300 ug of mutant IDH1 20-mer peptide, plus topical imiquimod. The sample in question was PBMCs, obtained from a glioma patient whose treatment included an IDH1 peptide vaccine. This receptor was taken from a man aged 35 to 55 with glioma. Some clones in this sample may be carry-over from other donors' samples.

CDR3 bases: TGCGCCAGCAGCGTAACGGGGGCGAACACTGAAGCTTTCTTT. Translation: CASSVTGANTEAFF. The chain is built from TRBV5-1 and TRBJ1-1; D is perhaps TRBD1 (6 bases). Germline loops: CDR1 SGHRS, CDR2 YFSETQ. There are 14 residues in the CDR3. Trimming took 4 bases from V and 1 from J, leaving 11 bases between them.